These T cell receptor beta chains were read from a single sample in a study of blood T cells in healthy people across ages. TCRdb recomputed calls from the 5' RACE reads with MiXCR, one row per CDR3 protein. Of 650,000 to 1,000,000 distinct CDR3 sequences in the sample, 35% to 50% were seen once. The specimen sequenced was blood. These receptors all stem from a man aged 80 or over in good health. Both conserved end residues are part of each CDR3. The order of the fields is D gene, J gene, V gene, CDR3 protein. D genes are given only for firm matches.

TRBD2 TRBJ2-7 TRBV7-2 CASRRGGGGSSYEQYF
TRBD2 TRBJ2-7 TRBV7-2 CASSFRTSYEQYF
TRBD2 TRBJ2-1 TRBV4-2 CASSQTTSGREREQFF
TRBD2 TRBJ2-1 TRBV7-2 CASSQIAGSSYNEQFF
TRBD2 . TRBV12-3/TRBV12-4 CASSQTPFLTSSYNEQYF
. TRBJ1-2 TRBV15 CATSRGTSYGYTF
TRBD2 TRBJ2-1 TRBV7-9 CASKPSGTSAYNEQFF
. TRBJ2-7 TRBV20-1 CSARGRSGGGDEQYF
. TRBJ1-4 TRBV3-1 CASSTGPSSEKLFF
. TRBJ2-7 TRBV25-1 CASSETGRHYEQYF
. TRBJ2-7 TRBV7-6 CASSPGIAYEQYF
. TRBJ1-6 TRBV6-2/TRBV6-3 CASSYEAENSPLHF
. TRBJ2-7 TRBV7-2 CASSLAHSNSYEQYF
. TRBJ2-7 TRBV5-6 CASSFQVVSSYEQYF
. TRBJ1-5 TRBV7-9 CASGGLSNQPQHF
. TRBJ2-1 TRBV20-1 CSAPPHLGGDLSSYNEQFF
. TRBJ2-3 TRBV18 CASSPRHAPGNFTQYF
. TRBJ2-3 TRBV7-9 CASSLGRDGDTQYF
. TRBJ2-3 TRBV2 CASKSRDFTDTQYF
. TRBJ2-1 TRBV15 CATSRDYRRAGYNEQFF
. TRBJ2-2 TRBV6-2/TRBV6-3 CASRTVGTANTGELFF
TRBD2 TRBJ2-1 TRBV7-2 CASTRRSGRENEQFF
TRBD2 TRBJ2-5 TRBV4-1 CASSQGPGGETQYF
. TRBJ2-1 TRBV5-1 CASSPVFNGEQFF
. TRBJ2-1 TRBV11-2 CASSRIIEGLDEQFF
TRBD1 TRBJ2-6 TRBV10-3 CAISQTGTGANVLTF
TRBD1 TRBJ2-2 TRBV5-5 CASSHRGLDTGELFF
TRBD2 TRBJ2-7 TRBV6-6 CASTSGGYYEQYF
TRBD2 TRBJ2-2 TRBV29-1 CSVRTSGRADTGELFF
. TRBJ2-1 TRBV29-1 CSVAVNTNNEQFF
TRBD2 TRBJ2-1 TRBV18 CASSFRAGANEQFF
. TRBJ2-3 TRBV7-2 CASSLGSNTQYF
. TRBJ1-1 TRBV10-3 CAIARAVNTEAFF
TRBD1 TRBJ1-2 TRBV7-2 CASYFPGQDFYGYTF
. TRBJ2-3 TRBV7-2 CASSFRRADAQYF
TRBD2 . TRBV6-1 CASKRLAGGDSYNEQYF
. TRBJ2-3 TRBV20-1 CSARTSSGTDTQYF
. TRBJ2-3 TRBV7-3 CASSLYGDTQYF
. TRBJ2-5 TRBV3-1 CASSQLSQEETQYF
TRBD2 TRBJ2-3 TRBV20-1 CSASGSGSPDTQYF
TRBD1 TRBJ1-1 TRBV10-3 CAISTGTGGMSTEAFF
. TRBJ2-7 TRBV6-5 CASSPTAGPYEQYF
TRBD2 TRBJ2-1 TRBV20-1 CSASPTSYEQFF
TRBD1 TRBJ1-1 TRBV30 CAWSPDRVGPAFF
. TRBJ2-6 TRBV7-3 CASSLNHQGVGANVLTF
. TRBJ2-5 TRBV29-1 CSVDGGQLETQYF
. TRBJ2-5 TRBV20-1 CSARDELAGETQYF
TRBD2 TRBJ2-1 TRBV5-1 CASSSGLEEQFF
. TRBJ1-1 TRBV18 CASSPIQRTNTEAFF
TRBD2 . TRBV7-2 CAGSLERGNVYEQYF
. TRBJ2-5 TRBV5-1 CASSLVGIPQETQYF
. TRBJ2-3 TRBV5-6 CASRRLASEDTQYF